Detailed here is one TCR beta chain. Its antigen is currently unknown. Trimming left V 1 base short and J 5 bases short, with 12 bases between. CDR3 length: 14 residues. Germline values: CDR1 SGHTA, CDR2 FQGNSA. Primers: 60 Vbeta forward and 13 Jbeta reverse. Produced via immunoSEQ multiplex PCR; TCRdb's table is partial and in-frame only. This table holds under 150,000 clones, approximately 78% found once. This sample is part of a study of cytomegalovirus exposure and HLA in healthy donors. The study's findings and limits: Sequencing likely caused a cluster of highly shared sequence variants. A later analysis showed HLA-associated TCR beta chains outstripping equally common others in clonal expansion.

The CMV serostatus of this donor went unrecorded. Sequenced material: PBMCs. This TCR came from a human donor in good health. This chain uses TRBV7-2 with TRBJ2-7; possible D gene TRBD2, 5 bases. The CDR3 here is CASSLGGWRDEQYF. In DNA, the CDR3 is TGTGCCAGCAGCTTAGGAGGCTGGCGGGACGAGCAGTACTTC.